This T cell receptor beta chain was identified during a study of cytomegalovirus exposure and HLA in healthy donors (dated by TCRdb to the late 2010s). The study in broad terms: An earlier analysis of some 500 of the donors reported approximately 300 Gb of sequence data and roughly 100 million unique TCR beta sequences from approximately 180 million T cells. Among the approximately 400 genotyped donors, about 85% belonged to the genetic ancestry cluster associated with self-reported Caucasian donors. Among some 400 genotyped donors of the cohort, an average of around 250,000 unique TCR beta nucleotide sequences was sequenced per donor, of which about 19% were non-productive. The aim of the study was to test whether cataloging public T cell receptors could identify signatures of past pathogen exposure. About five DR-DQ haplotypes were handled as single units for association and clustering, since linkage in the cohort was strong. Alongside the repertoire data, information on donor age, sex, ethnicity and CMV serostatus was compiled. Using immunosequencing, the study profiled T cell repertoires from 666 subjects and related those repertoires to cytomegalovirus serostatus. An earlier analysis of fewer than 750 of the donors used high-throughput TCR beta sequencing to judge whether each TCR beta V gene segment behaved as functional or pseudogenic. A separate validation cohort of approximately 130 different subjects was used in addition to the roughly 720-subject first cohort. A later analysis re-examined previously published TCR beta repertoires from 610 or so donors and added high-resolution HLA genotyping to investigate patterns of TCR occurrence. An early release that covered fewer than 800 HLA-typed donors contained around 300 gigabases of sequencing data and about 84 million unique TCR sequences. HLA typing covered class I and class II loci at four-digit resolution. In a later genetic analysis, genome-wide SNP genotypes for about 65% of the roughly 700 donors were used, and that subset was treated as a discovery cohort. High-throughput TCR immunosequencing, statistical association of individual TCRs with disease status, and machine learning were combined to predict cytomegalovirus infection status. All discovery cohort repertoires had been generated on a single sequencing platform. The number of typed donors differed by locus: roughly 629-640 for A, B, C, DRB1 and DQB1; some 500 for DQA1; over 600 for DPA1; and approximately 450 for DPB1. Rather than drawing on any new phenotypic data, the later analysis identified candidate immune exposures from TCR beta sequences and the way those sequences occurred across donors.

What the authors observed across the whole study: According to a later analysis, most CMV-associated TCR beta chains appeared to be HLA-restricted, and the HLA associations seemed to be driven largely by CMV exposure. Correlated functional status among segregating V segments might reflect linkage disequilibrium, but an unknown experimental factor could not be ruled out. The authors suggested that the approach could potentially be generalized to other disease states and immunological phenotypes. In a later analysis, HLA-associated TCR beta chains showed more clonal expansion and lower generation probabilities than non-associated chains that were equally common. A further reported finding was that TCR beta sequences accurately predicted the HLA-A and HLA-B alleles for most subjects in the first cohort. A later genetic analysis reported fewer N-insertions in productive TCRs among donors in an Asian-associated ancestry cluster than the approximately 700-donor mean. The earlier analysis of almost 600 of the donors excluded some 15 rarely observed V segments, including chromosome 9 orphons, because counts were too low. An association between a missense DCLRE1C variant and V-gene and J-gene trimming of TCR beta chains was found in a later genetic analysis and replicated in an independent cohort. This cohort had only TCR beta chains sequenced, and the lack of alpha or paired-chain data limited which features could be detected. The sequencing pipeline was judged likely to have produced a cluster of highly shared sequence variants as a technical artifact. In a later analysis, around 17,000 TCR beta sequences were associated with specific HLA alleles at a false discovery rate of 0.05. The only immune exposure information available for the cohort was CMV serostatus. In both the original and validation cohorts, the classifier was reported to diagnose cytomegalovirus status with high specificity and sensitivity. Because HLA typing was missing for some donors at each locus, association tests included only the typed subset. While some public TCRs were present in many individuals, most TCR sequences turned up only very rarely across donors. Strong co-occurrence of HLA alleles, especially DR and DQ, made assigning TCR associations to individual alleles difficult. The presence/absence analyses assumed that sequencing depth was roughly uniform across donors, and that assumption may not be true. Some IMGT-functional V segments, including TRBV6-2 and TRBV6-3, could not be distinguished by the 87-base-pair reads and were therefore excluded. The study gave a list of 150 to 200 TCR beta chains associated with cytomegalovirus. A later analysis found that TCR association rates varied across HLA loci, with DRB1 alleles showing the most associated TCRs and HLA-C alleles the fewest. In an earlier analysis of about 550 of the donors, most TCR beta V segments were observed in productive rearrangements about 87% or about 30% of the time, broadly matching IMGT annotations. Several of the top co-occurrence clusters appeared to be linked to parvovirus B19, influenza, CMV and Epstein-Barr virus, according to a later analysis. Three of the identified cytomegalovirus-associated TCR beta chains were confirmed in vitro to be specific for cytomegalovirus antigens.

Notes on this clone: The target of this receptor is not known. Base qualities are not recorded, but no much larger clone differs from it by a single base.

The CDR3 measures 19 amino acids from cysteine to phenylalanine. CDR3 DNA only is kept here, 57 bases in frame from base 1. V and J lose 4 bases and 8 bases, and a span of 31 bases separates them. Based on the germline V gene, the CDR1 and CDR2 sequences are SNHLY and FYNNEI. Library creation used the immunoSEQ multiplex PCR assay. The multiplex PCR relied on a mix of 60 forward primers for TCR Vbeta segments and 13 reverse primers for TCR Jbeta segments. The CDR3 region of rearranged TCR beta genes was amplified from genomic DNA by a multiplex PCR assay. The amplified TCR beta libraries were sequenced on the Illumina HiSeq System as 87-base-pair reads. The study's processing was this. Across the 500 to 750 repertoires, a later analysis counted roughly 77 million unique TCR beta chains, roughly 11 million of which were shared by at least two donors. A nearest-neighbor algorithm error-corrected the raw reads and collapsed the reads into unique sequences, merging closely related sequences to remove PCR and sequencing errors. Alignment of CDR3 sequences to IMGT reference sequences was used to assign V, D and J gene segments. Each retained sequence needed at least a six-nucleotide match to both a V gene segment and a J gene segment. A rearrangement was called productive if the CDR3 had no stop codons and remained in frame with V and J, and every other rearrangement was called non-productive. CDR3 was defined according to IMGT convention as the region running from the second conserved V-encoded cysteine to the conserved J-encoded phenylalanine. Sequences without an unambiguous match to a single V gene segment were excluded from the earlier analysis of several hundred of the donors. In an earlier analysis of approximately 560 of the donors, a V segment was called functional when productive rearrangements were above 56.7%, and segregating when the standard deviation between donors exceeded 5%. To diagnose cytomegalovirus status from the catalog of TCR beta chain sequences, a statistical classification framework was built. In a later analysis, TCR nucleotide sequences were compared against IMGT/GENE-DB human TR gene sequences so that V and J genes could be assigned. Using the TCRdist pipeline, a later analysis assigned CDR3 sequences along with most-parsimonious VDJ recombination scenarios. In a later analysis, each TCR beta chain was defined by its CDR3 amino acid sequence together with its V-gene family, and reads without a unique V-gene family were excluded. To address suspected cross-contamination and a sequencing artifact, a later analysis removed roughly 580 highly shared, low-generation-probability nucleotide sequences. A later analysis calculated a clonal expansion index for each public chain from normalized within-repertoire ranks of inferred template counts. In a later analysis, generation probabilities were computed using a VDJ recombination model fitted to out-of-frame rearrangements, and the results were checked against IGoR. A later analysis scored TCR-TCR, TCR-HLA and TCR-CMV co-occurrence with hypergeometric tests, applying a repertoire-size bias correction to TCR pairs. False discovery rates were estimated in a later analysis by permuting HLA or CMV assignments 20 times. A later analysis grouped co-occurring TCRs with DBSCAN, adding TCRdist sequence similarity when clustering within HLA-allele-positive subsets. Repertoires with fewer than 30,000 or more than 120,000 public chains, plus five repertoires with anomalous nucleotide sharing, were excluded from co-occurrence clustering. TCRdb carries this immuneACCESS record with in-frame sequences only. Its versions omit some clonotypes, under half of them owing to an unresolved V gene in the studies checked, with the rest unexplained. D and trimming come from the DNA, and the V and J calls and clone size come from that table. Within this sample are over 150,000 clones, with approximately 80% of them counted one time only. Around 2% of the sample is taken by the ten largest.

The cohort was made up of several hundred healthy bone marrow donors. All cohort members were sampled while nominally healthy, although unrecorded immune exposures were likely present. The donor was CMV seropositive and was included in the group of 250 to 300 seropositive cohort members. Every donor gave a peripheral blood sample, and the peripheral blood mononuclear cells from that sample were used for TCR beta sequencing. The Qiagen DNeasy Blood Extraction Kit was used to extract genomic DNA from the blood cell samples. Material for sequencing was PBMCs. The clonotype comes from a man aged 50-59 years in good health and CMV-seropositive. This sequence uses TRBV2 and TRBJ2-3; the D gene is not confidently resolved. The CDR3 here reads CASSAPILSPARGRFTQYF. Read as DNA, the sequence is TGTGCCAGCAGTGCCCCCATCCTTTCACCGGCCCGAGGTCGTTTTACGCAGTATTTT.